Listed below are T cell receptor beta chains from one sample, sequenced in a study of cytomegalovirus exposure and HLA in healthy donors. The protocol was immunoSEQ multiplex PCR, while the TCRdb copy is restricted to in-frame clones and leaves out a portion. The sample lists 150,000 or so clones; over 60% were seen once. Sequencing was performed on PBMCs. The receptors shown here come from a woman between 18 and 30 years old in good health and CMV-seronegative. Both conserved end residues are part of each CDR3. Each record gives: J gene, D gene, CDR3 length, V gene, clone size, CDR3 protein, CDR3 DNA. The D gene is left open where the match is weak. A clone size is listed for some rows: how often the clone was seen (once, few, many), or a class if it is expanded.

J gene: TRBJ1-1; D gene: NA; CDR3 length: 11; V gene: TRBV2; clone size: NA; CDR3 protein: CASSQTGGAFF; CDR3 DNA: TGTGCCAGCAGCCAGACAGGAGGAGCTTTCTTT
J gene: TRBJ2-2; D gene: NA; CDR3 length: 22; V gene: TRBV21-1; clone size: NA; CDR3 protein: CASSSLASPLGGSWRNTGELFF; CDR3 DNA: TGTGCCAGCAGCTCGTTAGCCAGCCCCCTGGGCGGGAGTTGGCGGAACACCGGGGAGCTGTTTTTT
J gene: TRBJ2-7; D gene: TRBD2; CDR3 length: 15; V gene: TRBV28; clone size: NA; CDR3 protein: CASNPGLAGGHEQYF; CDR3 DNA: TGTGCCAGCAATCCCGGACTAGCGGGGGGCCACGAGCAGTACTTC
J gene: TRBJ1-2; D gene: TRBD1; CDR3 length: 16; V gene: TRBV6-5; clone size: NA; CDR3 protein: CASSYSSDRSHYGYTF; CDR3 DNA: TGTGCCAGCAGTTACTCGTCGGACAGGTCGCACTATGGCTACACCTTC
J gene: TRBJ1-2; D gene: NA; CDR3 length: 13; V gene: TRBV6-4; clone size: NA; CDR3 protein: CASSPQGGYGYTF; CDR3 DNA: TGTGCCAGCAGTCCACAGGGTGGATATGGCTACACCTTC
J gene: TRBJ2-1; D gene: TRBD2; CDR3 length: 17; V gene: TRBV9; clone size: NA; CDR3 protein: CASSVDPSGLDYNEQFF; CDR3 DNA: TGTGCCAGCAGCGTAGACCCCTCCGGACTAGATTACAATGAGCAGTTCTTC
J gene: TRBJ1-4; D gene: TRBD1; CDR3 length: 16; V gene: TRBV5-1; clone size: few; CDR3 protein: CASSLQGAAANEKLFF; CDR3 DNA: TGCGCCAGCAGCCTCCAGGGGGCAGCGGCTAATGAAAAACTGTTTTTT
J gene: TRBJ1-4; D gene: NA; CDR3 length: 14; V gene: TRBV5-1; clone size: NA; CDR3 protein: CASSPGNTNEKLFF; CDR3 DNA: TGCGCCAGCAGCCCAGGGAATACTAATGAAAAACTGTTTTTT
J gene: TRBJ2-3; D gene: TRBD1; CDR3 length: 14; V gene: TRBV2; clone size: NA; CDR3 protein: CASGPGQNTDTQYF; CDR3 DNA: TGTGCCAGCGGCCCGGGACAGAACACAGATACGCAGTATTTT
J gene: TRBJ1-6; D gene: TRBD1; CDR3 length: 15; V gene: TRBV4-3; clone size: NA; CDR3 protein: CASSAGTGSNSPLHF; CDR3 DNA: TGCGCCAGCAGCGCCGGGACAGGGAGCAATTCACCCCTCCACTTT
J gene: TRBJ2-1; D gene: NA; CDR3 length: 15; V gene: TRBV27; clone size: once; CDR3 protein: CASSITVRNYNEQFF; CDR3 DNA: TGTGCCAGCAGTATAACAGTTAGGAACTACAATGAGCAGTTCTTC
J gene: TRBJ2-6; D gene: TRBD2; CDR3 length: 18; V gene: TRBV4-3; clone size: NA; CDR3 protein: CASSLGGGGGSGANVLTF; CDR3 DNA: TGCGCCAGCAGCCTCGGTGGGGGGGGAGGGTCTGGGGCCAACGTCCTGACTTTC
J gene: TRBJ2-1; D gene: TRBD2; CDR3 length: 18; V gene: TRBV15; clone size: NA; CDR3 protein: CATSRVWRALAGGNEQFF; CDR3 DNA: TGTGCCACCAGCAGAGTGTGGAGGGCACTAGCGGGAGGTAATGAGCAGTTCTTC
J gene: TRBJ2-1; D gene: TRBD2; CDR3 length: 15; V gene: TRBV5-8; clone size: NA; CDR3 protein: CASSSGTSVYNEQFF; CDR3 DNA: TGTGCCAGCAGCTCCGGAACTAGCGTGTACAATGAGCAGTTCTTC
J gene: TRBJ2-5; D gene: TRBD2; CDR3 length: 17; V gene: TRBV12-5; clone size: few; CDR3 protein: CASGLSKGRAPQETQYF; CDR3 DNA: TGTGCTAGTGGTTTGTCAAAGGGGAGGGCCCCACAAGAGACCCAGTACTTC